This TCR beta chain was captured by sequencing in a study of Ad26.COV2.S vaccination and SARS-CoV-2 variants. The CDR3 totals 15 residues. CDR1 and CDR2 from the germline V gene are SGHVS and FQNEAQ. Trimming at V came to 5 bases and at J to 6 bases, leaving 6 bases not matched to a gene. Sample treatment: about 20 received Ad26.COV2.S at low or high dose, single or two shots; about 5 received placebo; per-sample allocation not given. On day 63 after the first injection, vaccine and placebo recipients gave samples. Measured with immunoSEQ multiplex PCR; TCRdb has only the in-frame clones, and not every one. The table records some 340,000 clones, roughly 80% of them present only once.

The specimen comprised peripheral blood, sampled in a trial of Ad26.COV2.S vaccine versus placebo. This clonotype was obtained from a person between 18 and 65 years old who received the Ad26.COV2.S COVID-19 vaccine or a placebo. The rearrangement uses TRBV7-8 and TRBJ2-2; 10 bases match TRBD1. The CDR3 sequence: CASSLRDRGPGELFF. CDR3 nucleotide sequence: TGTGCCAGCAGCCTCCGGGACAGGGGACCCGGGGAGCTGTTTTTT.